Listed here are 21 T cell receptor beta chains from one sample, sequenced in a study of blood T cell repertoires in COVID-19 (dated by TCRdb to 2020 to 2022). Libraries were prepared through the immunoSEQ multiplex PCR assay. Sourced from immuneACCESS, this table was stored by TCRdb with only in-frame sequences that have V and J called. A share of the clones is absent; for the studies checked, an unresolved V gene accounts for under half, and the remainder has no known explanation. This sample is represented by about 200,000 clones; 83% of them were singletons. 2% to 3% of the sample goes to the ten largest clones. Specimen: peripheral blood. All receptors derive from a woman aged 35 to 49 with active or convalescent COVID-19.

The chain links TRBV24-1 to TRBJ2-5; TRBD1 might be the D (5 bases). The CDR3 has 16 residues. The germline CDR1 and CDR2 sequences are KGHDR and SFDVKD. Trimming left V 7 bases short and J 2 bases short, with 19 bases between. CDR3 sequence reads: CATSSQTALRQETQYF. The CDR3 DNA is TGTGCCACCAGCTCTCAGACAGCCCTGAGACAAGAGACCCAGTACTTC.

The rearrangement joins TRBV5-1 to TRBJ1-5, with 7 bases fitting TRBD1. Germline V lookup: CDR1 SGHRS, CDR2 YFSETQ. Trimming cost V 3 bases and J 3 bases; bases outside gene matches: 6. The CDR3 is made up of 15 amino acids. The CDR3 region is CASSSTGQINQPQHF. The CDR3 DNA reads as TGCGCCAGCAGCTCAACGGGACAGATCAATCAGCCCCAGCATTTT.

The chain is built from TRBV28 and TRBJ1-5, with D hard to call. Germline CDR1 reads MDHEN; CDR2 reads SYDVKM. V was pared by 0 bases and J by 5 bases, with 8 bases between. The CDR3 is 14 residues long. The CDR3 reads CASSLWDGDQPQHF. The DNA of the CDR3 is TGTGCCAGCAGTTTATGGGATGGAGATCAGCCCCAGCATTTT.

This clone was found once. The genes are TRBV18 and TRBJ2-2, with 10 bases lining up with TRBD2. The CDR3 has 16 amino acids. CDR1 is KGHSH and CDR2 is LQKENI in the germline V gene. J was trimmed by 6 bases and V by 6 bases; bases with no gene match: 10. The CDR3 region is CASSPSSGGPPGELFF. The CDR3 bases are TGTGCCAGCTCCCCCTCTAGCGGGGGCCCCCCCGGGGAGCTGTTTTTT.

This clone was seen only a few times. The chain uses TRBV10-3 and TRBJ1-4; 7 nucleotides agree with TRBD1. CDR3 size: 17 residues. After removal of 0 bases from V and 5 bases from J, the junction contained 9 bases not matched to a gene. CDR1 and CDR2 from the germline V gene are ENHRY and SYGVKD. This CDR3 reads CAISESMGRGLNEKLFF. The CDR3 coding sequence is TGTGCCATCAGTGAGTCGATGGGCAGGGGGTTAAATGAAAAACTGTTTTTT.

On this clone: One end of the junction varies from germline; a read error may be responsible. J is TRBJ1-1 and V is TRBV7-8; D call uncertain. The germline gives CDR1 SGHVS, CDR2 FQNEAQ. The CDR3 sequence is 15 residues long. The CDR3 reads CASTLLGSMNTEAFF. DNA for the CDR3: TGTGCCAGCACCTTACTAGGCTCCATGAACACTGAAGCTTTCTTT.

This clone was observed a single time. This rearrangement joins TRBV7-2 to TRBJ2-7, with TRBD2 matching over 8 bases. V lost 1 base, J lost 7 bases, and 12 bases stayed unmatched. CDR1 and CDR2 (germline): SGHTA, FQGNSA. This CDR3 is 16 amino acids long. The CDR3 DNA follows: TGTGCCAGCAGCTTAGGCACACTAGCGGTGGCCCGGGAGCAGTACTTC. Amino acids: CASSLGTLAVAREQYF. The full variable domain, rest sourced from reference TRBV7-2 and TRBJ2-7, is GAGVSQSPSNKVTEKGKDVELRCDPISGHTALYWYRQSLGQGLEFLIYFQGNSAPDKSGLPSDRFSAERTGGSVSTLTIQRTQQEDSAVYLCASSLGTLAVAREQYFGPGTRLTVT.

This chain uses TRBV28 with TRBJ1-5; D is possibly TRBD1 (5 bases). The CDR3 loop spans 15 amino acids. Trimming left V 7 bases short and J 6 bases short, with 19 bases between. Germline values: CDR1 MDHEN, CDR2 SYDVKM. CDR3 coding DNA: TGTGCCAGCACTCGCCGGGGGGGTGTGATTCAGCCCCAGCATTTT. The encoded protein is CASTRRGGVIQPQHF.

This clone was observed a few times. The CDR3 here is CASSLNRQNSPLHF. DNA for the CDR3: TGCGCCAGCAGCTTGAATCGACAGAATTCACCCCTCCACTTT. This chain uses TRBV5-1 with TRBJ1-6, with a tentative D call TRBD1 (5 bases). CDR1 and CDR2 from the germline V gene are SGHRS and YFSETQ. Trimming took 1 base from V and 7 from J, leaving 9 bases between them. This CDR3 is 14 amino acids long. Based on the CDR3 plus reference TRBV5-1 and TRBJ1-6, the full variable domain is KAGVTQTPRYLIKTRGQQVTLSCSPISGHRSVSWYQQTPGQGLQFLFEYFSETQRNKGNFPGRFSGRQFSNSRSEMNVSTLELGDSALYLCASSLNRQNSPLHFGNGTRLTVT.

The chain joins TRBV27 to TRBJ2-7; 8 nucleotides line up with TRBD1. Germline CDR1 and CDR2: MNHEY and SMNVEV (reference sequence). The CDR3 is 16 amino acids. V shed 1 base and J 2 bases; nucleotides not matched to a gene: 7. CDR3 residues: CASSLFGTGATYEQYF. Here the CDR3 DNA reads TGTGCCAGCAGTTTATTTGGGACAGGCGCGACCTACGAGCAGTACTTC.

The chain carries TRBV24-1 and TRBJ1-2; D unclear. The CDR3 is made up of 14 amino acids. Germline loops: CDR1 KGHDR, CDR2 SFDVKD. V was trimmed by 5 bases and J by 8 bases, leaving 17 bases between them. Here the CDR3 DNA reads TGTGCCACCAGTGCCCCTAACAGATCGGGAGGCTACACCTTC. This gives the protein CATSAPNRSGGYTF.

This chain connects TRBV24-1 to TRBJ2-3; 8 bases are a match to TRBD1. With 5 bases clipped from V and 0 bases from J, the junction kept 12 bases outside the gene matches. Germline assignment: CDR1 KGHDR and CDR2 SFDVKD. The CDR3 sequence is 18 residues long. The CDR3 loop reads CATSGGAWTGPSTDTQYF. CDR3 coding DNA: TGTGCCACCAGTGGGGGAGCTTGGACAGGGCCTAGCACAGATACGCAGTATTTT.

V usage is TRBV11-3 and J usage is TRBJ2-1; 9 bases line up with TRBD1. J gave up 5 bases and V 5 bases, and 7 bases lay outside the gene matches. The V gene's germline CDR1 is SGHNT and CDR2 YENEEA. This CDR3 has 15 amino acids. CDR3 residues: CASSRLRDRDNEQFF. DNA of the CDR3: TGTGCCAGCAGCCGCTTACGGGACAGGGACAATGAGCAGTTCTTC.

The chain links TRBV24-1 to TRBJ2-7; tentatively, D is TRBD1 (6 bases). V was pared by 7 bases and J by 6 bases, with 18 bases between. This CDR3 is built from 14 residues. Germline-derived CDR1 and CDR2 are KGHDR and SFDVKD. DNA for the CDR3: TGTGCCACCAGCGATCCCGGGCAGGGGAGCGAGCAGTACTTC. Protein product: CATSDPGQGSEQYF.

The V and J genes are TRBV5-1 and TRBJ2-5, with 7 bases lining up with TRBD2. CDR3 size: 15 residues. CDR1 is SGHRS and CDR2 is YFSETQ in the germline V gene. V dropped 4 bases and J dropped 5; count of bases not matched to a gene: 11. CDR3 nucleotide sequence: TGCGCCAGCAGCCTGAGGATCGGACTAGGGGAGACCCAGTACTTC. Its protein product is CASSLRIGLGETQYF.

The chain recombines TRBV28 with TRBJ1-6; D ambiguous. Germline V gene lookup returns CDR1 MDHEN and CDR2 SYDVKM. The V end lost 6 bases, the J end lost 0 bases, and 15 bases lay between the germline ends. This CDR3 contains 17 residues. Here the CDR3 reads CASSSRRKDSYNSPLHF. DNA of the CDR3: TGTGCCAGCAGCTCTAGGAGGAAGGACTCCTATAATTCACCCCTCCACTTT.

The chain recombines TRBV3-1 (or the pseudogene TRBV3-2) with TRBJ1-2; the match to TRBD1 covers 7 bases. The CDR3 runs 13 residues. V shed 9 bases, J shed 7 bases, and the junction held 11 bases outside the gene matches. From germline, CDR1 is LGHDT and CDR2 YNNKEL (reference sequence). CDR3 residues: CASRLSGQLGYTF. CDR3 DNA sequence: TGTGCCAGTCGCCTTTCGGGACAGCTTGGCTACACCTTC.

The V gene is TRBV30, the J gene TRBJ1-1; D gene unclear. This CDR3 comprises 12 residues. Trimming removed 5 bases from V and 4 bases from J, with 11 bases in between. The germline gives CDR1 GTSNPN, CDR2 SVGIG (reference sequence). This CDR3 reads CAWSRLATEAFF. CDR3 in DNA: TGTGCCTGGTCCCGACTGGCCACTGAAGCTTTCTTT.

The chain carries TRBV4-2 and TRBJ1-4; D is perhaps TRBD1 (5 bases). This CDR3 comprises 14 residues. The germline CDR1 and CDR2 sequences are LGHNA and YNFKEQ. V lost 6 bases and J lost 6, with 14 bases in between. CDR3 coding DNA: TGTGCCAGCAGGCTAACGGGGGTAGATGAAAAACTGTTTTTT. It specifies CASRLTGVDEKLFF.

The chain employs TRBV27 and TRBJ2-7; D perhaps matches TRBD1 (5 bases). CDR3 length equals 13 residues. Germline CDR1 is MNHEY and CDR2 is SMNVEV (reference sequence). Trimming removed 7 bases from V and 2 bases from J, with 12 bases in between. This CDR3 reads CASIRADTYEQYF. The CDR3 region has the DNA TGTGCCAGCATCCGGGCGGACACCTACGAGCAGTACTTC.

The chain is built from TRBV2 and TRBJ2-3; 8 bases map to TRBD2. The CDR3 spans 16 residues. The J segment lost 1 base and the V segment lost 8 bases, leaving 11 bases of the junction unmatched. Germline loops: CDR1 SNHLY, CDR2 FYNNEI. The CDR3 DNA follows: TGTGCCAGCGAAGACCTAACGGGAGGGGGCACAGATACGCAGTATTTT. Residues: CASEDLTGGGTDTQYF.